The 30 T cell receptor beta chains reported below all come from one sample, sequenced in a study of blood T cells in healthy people across ages. Together with a sample-barcoded 5' primer, a J-beta primer mix was included in a second PCR lasting about 7 to 12 cycles. TCRdb re-called the 5' RACE reads with MiXCR, one entry per CDR3 protein. Here the sample spans about 570,000 distinct CDR3 sequences, about 27% being singletons. These data were also filed under a second study, of T cells of mothers and their children.

Material for sequencing was blood. These receptors originate from a boy between 2 and 15 years old in good health.

This clonotype was seen only a few times. An end of the junction differs from the germline gene, which may be a read error. This chain joins TRBV6-5 and TRBJ2-3; 7 nucleotides line up with TRBD2. CDR3 length equals 18 residues. The germline gives CDR1 MNHEY, CDR2 SVGAGI. CDR3 coding DNA: TGTGCCTGCAGTTACCGCGACTTGGCGGGGGTTTTGCGGGATACGCAGTATTTT. Encoded protein: CACSYRDLAGVLRDTQYF.

This clonotype showed up just once. This rearrangement joins TRBV7-2 to TRBJ1-2, with 8 bases identical to TRBD1. This CDR3 is built from 15 residues. Trimming at V came to 4 bases and at J to 7 bases, leaving 11 bases not matched to a gene. Germline values: CDR1 SGHTA, CDR2 FQGNSA. CDR3 protein: CASSSRTGSICGYTF. The CDR3 DNA is TGTGCCAGCAGCTCCCGGACAGGGAGTATATGTGGCTACACCTTC.

The chain is built from TRBV18 and TRBJ2-5, with TRBD2 matching over 11 bases. The DNA end is more similar to TRBJ2-1, so the J call may be wrong. CDR3 size: 18 residues. Germline assignment: CDR1 KGHSH and CDR2 LQKENI. The CDR3 spells CASSSRVSGRAPFNEQFF. CDR3 sequence (DNA): TGTGCCAGCTCATCGCGGGTTAGCGGGAGGGCCCCATTCAATGAGCAGTTCTTC.

This clonotype was found a few times. This chain uses TRBV29-1 with TRBJ2-5, with 9 bases matching TRBD2. The tail of the sequence fits TRBJ2-1 better, so the J call may be wrong. The CDR3 spans 11 residues. Germline V gene data show CDR1 as SQVTM and CDR2 as ANQGSEA. CDR3 nucleotides: TGCAGCGTCGGGACTAGCCCTGAGCAGTTCTTC. It encodes CSVGTSPEQFF.

This clonotype has just a few counts. V and J are TRBV20-1 and TRBJ1-4, with a weak D call TRBD1 (6 bases). The V gene lost 3 bases and the J gene lost 1 base, with 6 bases spanning the gap. The germline V gene has CDR1 DFQATT and CDR2 SNEGSKA (reference sequence). The CDR3 extends over 13 amino acids. The CDR3 DNA sequence: TGCAGTGCTAGCAGGGGAACTAATGAAAAACTGTTTTTT. This translates into CSASRGTNEKLFF.

This clonotype was observed a few times. The V gene is TRBV2, the J gene TRBJ2-5; possible D gene TRBD2, 5 bases. Deletions cut 8 bases from V and 4 bases from J, with 17 bases between. This CDR3 has 14 amino acids. CDR1 is SNHLY and CDR2 is FYNNEI in the germline V gene. The CDR3 DNA is TGTGCCAGCGAGGGAACTCGCACAACAGAGACCCAGTACTTC. Its translation: CASEGTRTTETQYF. Complete variable domain (other parts from reference TRBV2 and TRBJ2-5): EPEVTQTPSHQVTQMGQEVILRCVPISNHLYFYWYRQILGQKVEFLVSFYNNEISEKSEIFDDQFSVERPDGSNFTLKIRSTKLEDSAMYFCASEGTRTTETQYFGPGTRLLVL.

This clonotype showed up just once. The gene calls are TRBV30 and TRBJ1-2, with a tentative D call TRBD1 (6 bases). The V end was cut by 8 bases, the J end by 8 bases, with 21 bases between. This CDR3 has 13 amino acids. Germline lookup yields CDR1 GTSNPN and CDR2 SVGIG (reference sequence). This chain's CDR3 is CASEPGEGEGYTF. In DNA, the CDR3 is TGTGCCAGCGAACCAGGGGAAGGCGAGGGCTACACCTTC. The full variable domain, in which reference TRBV30 and TRBJ1-2 provide the parts outside the CDR3, is SQTIHQWPATLVQPVGSPLSLECTVEGTSNPNLYWYRQAAGRGLQLLFYSVGIGQISSEVPQNLSASRPQDRQFILSSKKLLLSDSGFYLCASEPGEGEGYTFGSGTRLTVV.

This clonotype was counted only a few times. The chain carries TRBV12-5 and TRBJ1-3; unclear D gene. The CDR3 has 18 amino acids. CDR1 is LGHNT, CDR2 FRNRAP, per germline. V lost 0 bases and J lost 2, with 17 bases in between. The CDR3 DNA is TGTGCTAGTGGTTTGGTATTCGGGAACTACCCCACTGGAAACACCATATATTTT. Translated: CASGLVFGNYPTGNTIYF.

This chain connects TRBV12-3 or TRBV12-4 to TRBJ2-1; 7 positions agree with TRBD2. The V gene end was trimmed by 4 bases and the J gene end by 0 bases; junction bases not matched to a gene: 3. This CDR3 is 15 amino acids long. The CDR3 DNA reads TGTGCCAGCAGTTCCAGCGGGAACTCCTACAATGAGCAGTTCTTC. Translation: CASSSSGNSYNEQFF.

There are a few counts of this clonotype. The chain is built from TRBV20-1 and TRBJ2-1; 7 bases align to TRBD2. The CDR3 is 15 amino acids. With 2 bases clipped from V and 2 bases from J, the junction kept 6 bases outside the gene matches. Per germline, CDR1 DFQATT and CDR2 SNEGSKA (reference sequence). The CDR3 here is CSARRTRGPYNEQFF. The CDR3 DNA sequence: TGCAGTGCTAGACGGACTAGGGGCCCCTACAATGAGCAGTTCTTC.

V usage is TRBV29-1 and J usage is TRBJ2-5; D call uncertain. The DNA matches TRBJ2-7 better at its end, which makes the J call doubtful. This CDR3 is 12 amino acids long. The germline V gene has CDR1 SQVTM and CDR2 ANQGSEA. The CDR3 sequence is CSVEIPTYEQYF. The CDR3 DNA reads TGCAGCGTTGAAATCCCTACCTACGAGCAGTACTTC.

This clonotype was seen a few times. V and J are TRBV9 and TRBJ2-3; maybe TRBD2 (5 bases). Germline values: CDR1 SGDLS, CDR2 YYNGEE. The CDR3 sequence is 16 residues long. V lost 0 bases and J lost 6, with 17 bases in between. CDR3 sequence: CASSVAAAAGQDTQYF. As DNA, the CDR3 is TGTGCCAGCAGCGTAGCTGCGGCGGCGGGTCAGGATACGCAGTATTTT.

This clonotype has a handful of counts. The V call is TRBV2, the J call TRBJ1-2; no clear D. Germline CDR1 is SNHLY and CDR2 is FYNNEI. Trimming shortened V by 2 bases and J by 2 bases, and 6 bases separated the two germline ends. This CDR3 contains 13 residues. The CDR3 region has the DNA TGTGCCAGCAGTGAACACACCAACTATGGCTACACCTTC. This codes for CASSEHTNYGYTF.

This clonotype has only a few counts. The chain links TRBV2 to TRBJ2-5; D gene uncertain. The J call may be wrong; the DNA end is better matched by TRBJ2-1. This CDR3 contains 14 residues. Germline V gene lookup returns CDR1 SNHLY and CDR2 FYNNEI. The DNA for the CDR3 is TGTGCCAGCAGTGGGGAAACTAACTCCAATGAGCAGTTCTTC. Protein product: CASSGETNSNEQFF.

The CDR3: CASSLGVYGYTF. In DNA, the CDR3 is TGTGCCAGCAGTTTGGGAGTCTATGGCTACACCTTC. V gene TRBV28 combines with J gene TRBJ1-2, with D unclear. Germline lookup yields CDR1 MDHEN and CDR2 SYDVKM. Trimming removed 3 bases at V and 4 bases at J, with 6 bases between. The CDR3 loop spans 12 amino acids.

This clonotype showed up just a few times. The chain uses TRBV5-1 and TRBJ2-1; TRBD2 matches at 9 bases. CDR1 and CDR2 (germline): SGHRS, YFSETQ. The CDR3 runs 17 residues. V dropped 0 bases and J dropped 1; count of bases not matched to a gene: 5. The CDR3: CASSLAGGGASYNEQFF. In nucleotides, the CDR3 is TGCGCCAGCAGCTTGGCCGGCGGGGGGGCTTCCTACAATGAGCAGTTCTTC.

The V call is TRBV5-1, the J call TRBJ2-5; D may be TRBD1 (5 bases). The CDR3 is made up of 15 amino acids. Trimming cost V 4 bases and J 5 bases, with 18 bases left between them. CDR1 is SGHRS and CDR2 is YFSETQ in the germline V gene. CDR3 in DNA: TGCGCCAGCAGCGGATCCCCAGGGCTGGGGGAGACCCAGTACTTC. The encoded protein is CASSGSPGLGETQYF.

The chain joins TRBV20-1 to TRBJ2-1, with 8 positions matching TRBD2. CDR3 size: 14 residues. Germline CDR1 DFQATT, CDR2 SNEGSKA (reference sequence). V gave up 7 bases and J gave up 7 bases; unmatched junction bases: 12. In nucleotides, the CDR3 is TGCAGTGTCCAGGTCCTCGGGAGGGGGAATGAGCAGTTCTTC. Translated: CSVQVLGRGNEQFF.

The CDR3 is CASSKTYEQYF. The CDR3 DNA reads TGTGCCAGCAGTAAGACCTACGAGCAGTACTTC. The V and J genes are TRBV6-2 or TRBV6-3 and TRBJ2-5, with D hard to call. Judging by the DNA end, TRBJ2-7 fits better; the J call may be wrong. The CDR3 totals 11 residues. CDR1 is MNHEY and CDR2 is SVGEGT in the germline V gene.

A few counts support this clonotype. This chain connects TRBV20-1 to TRBJ2-3; tentatively, D is TRBD1 (5 bases). Germline-derived CDR1 and CDR2 are DFQATT and SNEGSKA (reference sequence). The CDR3 runs to 15 residues. V was pared by 6 bases and J by 2 bases, with 18 bases between. The CDR3 region is CSATPGAGLTDTQYF. CDR3 DNA sequence: TGCAGTGCCACCCCAGGAGCAGGGCTCACAGATACGCAGTATTTT.

This clonotype was seen more than once but under ten times. The chain carries TRBV5-8 and TRBJ2-7, with D uncertain. CDR3 length: 14 amino acids. CDR1 is SGHTS, CDR2 YDEGEE, per germline. Trimming took off 4 bases at V and 2 bases at J, with 13 bases between the two ends. CDR3 loop: CASSPPFGPYEQYF. CDR3 DNA: TGTGCCAGCAGCCCCCCGTTCGGGCCCTACGAGCAGTACTTC. Full variable domain (rest looked up from reference TRBV5-8 and TRBJ2-7): EAGVTQSPTHLIKTRGQQATLRCSPISGHTSVYWYQQALGLGLQFLLWYDEGEERNRGNFPPRFSGRQFPNYSSELNVNALELEDSALYLCASSPPFGPYEQYFGPGTRLTVT.

The chain combines TRBV20-1 with TRBJ2-3; D is unresolved. This CDR3 is 11 amino acids long. Germline-derived CDR1 and CDR2 are DFQATT and SNEGSKA (reference sequence). CDR3 region: CSSSPGDTQYF. CDR3 sequence (DNA): TGCAGCTCCTCTCCTGGGGATACGCAGTATTTT.

This clonotype has just a few counts. The chain couples TRBV12-3 or TRBV12-4 to TRBJ1-2; D unclear. The CDR3 extends over 12 amino acids. V gave up 7 bases and J gave up 2 bases, with 8 bases separating them. CDR3 nucleotide sequence: TGTGCCAGCAAAAGCCTCAACTATGGCTACACCTTC. It specifies CASKSLNYGYTF.

This chain links TRBV5-1 with TRBJ2-1; 9 nucleotides agree with TRBD1. This CDR3 spans 16 amino acids. V lost 4 bases to trimming and J lost 0 bases; unmatched junction nucleotides: 5. Germline CDR1 reads SGHRS; CDR2 reads YFSETQ. Here the CDR3 DNA reads TGCGCCAGCAGCGCTCTGGACAGGGGCTCCTACAATGAGCAGTTCTTC. This sequence encodes CASSALDRGSYNEQFF.

The chain is built from TRBV12-3 or TRBV12-4 and TRBJ2-5, with TRBD1 identical over 8 bases. V trimming: 0 bases; J trimming: 4 bases; junction bases outside the gene matches: 4. This CDR3 spans 15 amino acids. The CDR3 sequence: CASSLAGQEVETQYF. DNA for the CDR3: TGTGCCAGCAGTTTAGCGGGACAGGAGGTAGAGACCCAGTACTTC.

The chain recombines TRBV10-3 with TRBJ2-4; D possibly corresponds to TRBD2 (6 bases). Trimming pared 2 bases from V and 6 bases from J, leaving 11 bases between. The CDR3 has 14 amino acids. Germline V gene lookup returns CDR1 ENHRY and CDR2 SYGVKD. The CDR3 DNA sequence: TGTGCCATCAGTGAGCCCGGGAGACTAAACATTCAGTACTTC. Translated, it gives CAISEPGRLNIQYF.

This clonotype was picked up a small number of times. This CDR3 reads CASRQQGAGNYGYTF. The DNA for the CDR3 is TGTGCCAGCAGACAACAGGGGGCCGGAAACTATGGCTACACCTTC. The chain has TRBV6-2 or TRBV6-3 and TRBJ1-2; 9 nucleotides agree with TRBD1. V lost 6 bases, J lost 2 bases, and 7 bases stayed unmatched. The CDR3 is made up of 15 amino acids. Per germline, CDR1 MNHEY and CDR2 SVGEGT.

Only a few counts were recorded for this clonotype. The chain uses TRBV12-3 or TRBV12-4 and TRBJ2-7, with 11 bases identical to TRBD2. V gave up 6 bases and J gave up 6 bases; unmatched junction bases: 7. CDR3 size: 14 residues. For the CDR3, the DNA is TGTGCCAGCAGCGTATTAGCGGGGGGGCGCGAGCAGTACTTC. Protein product: CASSVLAGGREQYF.

The rearrangement uses TRBV7-9 and TRBJ2-2, with D maybe TRBD1 (6 bases). Between the trimmed V and J ends, which lost 2 bases and 5 bases, there was a span of 15 bases. The germline gives CDR1 SEHNR, CDR2 FQNEAQ (reference sequence). The CDR3 has 16 amino acids. The CDR3 nucleotides read TGTGCCAGCAGCTTACGAAGTGACAGGCTGACCGGGGAGCTGTTTTTT. This gives the protein CASSLRSDRLTGELFF. The variable domain in full, with the rest retrieved from reference TRBV7-9 and TRBJ2-2, is DTGVSQNPRHKITKRGQNVTFRCDPISEHNRLYWYRQTLGQGPEFLTYFQNEAQLEKSRLLSDRFSAERPKGSFSTLEIQRTEQGDSAMYLCASSLRSDRLTGELFFGEGSRLTVL.

This clonotype was seen a handful of times. The chain combines TRBV2 with TRBJ2-4, with 7 bases identical to TRBD2. This CDR3 spans 17 amino acids. V shed 4 bases and J 2 bases; nucleotides not matched to a gene: 11. Germline V gene data show CDR1 as SNHLY and CDR2 as FYNNEI. Written as DNA, the CDR3 is TGTGCCAGCAGTGGACTTTGGACTAGTGGGACCAAAAACATTCAGTACTTC. Protein sequence: CASSGLWTSGTKNIQYF.